This T cell receptor (beta chain) is drawn from a study of cytotoxic CD8 clonotypes in ibrutinib-treated CLL. Sequenced by immunoSEQ multiplex PCR; TCRdb stores in-frame clones only, minus some. There are 120,000 to 150,000 clones in the sample; 60% to 85% occur only once, and around 30% lies in the top ten. TCR beta libraries used about 2 micrograms of DNA from cryopreserved PBMCs. Germline CDR1 reads MNHEY; CDR2 reads SVGAGI. This CDR3 has 14 residues. Broader study findings: The clonality rise at ibrutinib response reflected private clonotype expansion.

On this clone itself: Antigen specificity is unknown. The junction and the germline gene differ at one end; a read error may be behind it.

This receptor was obtained from a human donor with chronic lymphocytic leukemia. This rearrangement joins TRBV6-5 to TRBJ2-7; 8 bases line up with TRBD1. The sequences come from PBMCs, collected after 12 months of ibrutinib treatment. CDR3 in DNA: TGTGCCACCAGTCGACAGGGGAACTCCTACGAGCAGTACTTC. Translated: CATSRQGNSYEQYF.